The next 30 T cell receptor beta chains were all read from a single sample in a study of human T cells and chemical hapten exposure. Time point described: healthy volunteer bleed at 2 weeks. Unfractionated whole blood yielded total RNA. Using its own MiXCR run on the RACE reads, TCRdb lists one record per CDR3 protein. The sample has roughly 120,000 distinct CDR3 sequences, more than 7.5% seen once. The sample taken for sequencing was whole blood. These TCRs come from a male donor in good health. Some clones in this sample may be carry-over from other donors' samples.

In its sample, this clonotype was seen many times. This rearrangement joins TRBV5-1 to TRBJ2-3, with unresolved D. This CDR3 comprises 15 residues. CDR1 is SGHRS and CDR2 is YFSETQ in the germline V gene. The V end was cut by 0 bases, the J end by 5 bases, with 13 bases between. The CDR3 region has the DNA TGCGCCAGCAGCTTGGCCGCGGTCCATGGAGATACGCAGTATTTT. Its translation: CASSLAAVHGDTQYF.

This clonotype has a count of ten or more. The V and J genes are TRBV6-5 and TRBJ1-1; D unresolved. CDR3 length equals 14 residues. Germline CDR1 and CDR2: MNHEY and SVGAGI. V lost 4 bases and J 4 bases, leaving 13 bases between the germline ends. The CDR3 reads CASSSPSTVTEAFF. The CDR3 nucleotides are TGTGCCAGCAGTTCCCCTTCGACGGTCACTGAAGCTTTCTTT.

This clonotype was detected ten times or more. V is TRBV12-3 or TRBV12-4 and J is TRBJ2-7; a possible D gene is TRBD2 (6 bases). The CDR3 is 13 residues long. Trimming took 5 bases from V and 5 from J, leaving 13 bases between them. DNA for the CDR3: TGTGCCAGCAGTGACGGGACTCGCAACGAGCAGTACTTC. Amino acids: CASSDGTRNEQYF.

This clonotype appeared a few times. The chain has TRBV3-1 and TRBJ2-1, with 11 bases lining up with TRBD2. V lost 4 bases to trimming and J lost 7 bases; unmatched junction nucleotides: 6. CDR1 is LGHDT, CDR2 YNNKEL, per germline (reference sequence). The CDR3 loop spans 15 amino acids. The CDR3 protein is CASSPLAGGPNEQFF. The CDR3 DNA reads TGTGCCAGCAGCCCTTTAGCGGGGGGGCCGAATGAGCAGTTCTTC.

The genes are TRBV3-1 and TRBJ2-1; 10 positions agree with TRBD2. With V trimmed by 3 bases and J by 5 bases, 7 bases remained unmatched. CDR1 and CDR2 (germline): LGHDT, YNNKEL (reference sequence). The CDR3 totals 16 residues. CDR3 DNA sequence: TGTGCCAGCAGCCAGCTTAAACTAGCGGGAAACAATGAGCAGTTCTTC. It is translated as CASSQLKLAGNNEQFF.

The chain couples TRBV19 to TRBJ2-1; 9 bases match TRBD2. The germline V gene has CDR1 LNHDA and CDR2 SQIVND (reference sequence). V shed 7 bases, J shed 7 bases, and the junction held 17 bases outside the gene matches. This CDR3 spans 17 amino acids. DNA for the CDR3: TGTGCCAGTACCCATCGGGGTTCGAGCGGGAGGCGGAATGAGCAGTTCTTC. Protein product: CASTHRGSSGRRNEQFF.

This clonotype occurred a few times. CDR3 sequence reads: CASSFRTENTEAFF. CDR3 sequence (DNA): TGTGCCAGCAGCTTTCGGACAGAGAACACTGAAGCTTTCTTT. The chain uses TRBV7-2 and TRBJ1-1; TRBD1 might be the D (6 bases). From germline, CDR1 is SGHTA and CDR2 FQGNSA. This CDR3 has 14 amino acids. V was clipped by 3 bases and J by 1 base, with 9 bases between them. The full variable domain, completed using reference TRBV7-2 and TRBJ1-1, is GAGVSQSPSNKVTEKGKDVELRCDPISGHTALYWYRQSLGQGLEFLIYFQGNSAPDKSGLPSDRFSAERTGGSVSTLTIQRTQQEDSAVYLCASSFRTENTEAFFGQGTRLTVV.

This clonotype was observed a handful of times. The chain has TRBV4-1 and TRBJ2-5; possible D gene TRBD1, 5 bases. Germline loops: CDR1 MGHRA, CDR2 YSYEKL. V was pared by 0 bases and J by 5 bases, with 10 bases between. CDR3 length: 14 amino acids. The CDR3 is CASSQEETEETQYF. The CDR3 nucleotides are TGCGCCAGCAGCCAAGAAGAGACAGAGGAGACCCAGTACTTC.

This clonotype has just a few counts. This rearrangement joins TRBV5-4 to TRBJ2-7, with 8 nucleotides matching TRBD1. The CDR3 loop spans 15 amino acids. Germline loops: CDR1 SGHNT, CDR2 YYREEE (reference sequence). V trimming: 3 bases; J trimming: 1 base; junction bases outside the gene matches: 6. CDR3 sequence: CASSSGTGTSYEQYF. CDR3 nucleotide sequence: TGTGCCAGCAGCTCTGGGACAGGAACTTCCTACGAGCAGTACTTC. The full variable domain, in which reference TRBV5-4 and TRBJ2-7 provide the parts outside the CDR3, is ETGVTQSPTHLIKTRGQQVTLRCSSQSGHNTVSWYQQALGQGPQFIFQYYREEENGRGNFPPRFSGLQFPNYSSELNVNALELDDSALYLCASSSGTGTSYEQYFGPGTRLTVT.

The V and J genes are TRBV6-5 and TRBJ2-7, with TRBD2 matching over 8 bases. CDR3 size: 15 residues. J gave up 4 bases and V 7 bases, and 12 bases lay outside the gene matches. CDR1 and CDR2 (germline): MNHEY, SVGAGI. The CDR3 coding sequence is TGTGCCAGCAATTCCCCCCGGGGGGGGAGGTACGAGCAGTACTTC. Translated, it gives CASNSPRGGRYEQYF.

Ten or more counts support this clonotype. V and J are TRBV7-2 and TRBJ1-5, with TRBD1 matching 8 bases. The germline gives CDR1 SGHTA, CDR2 FQGNSA. The J segment lost 3 bases and the V segment lost 5 bases, leaving 9 bases of the junction unmatched. The CDR3 length is 16 residues. The CDR3 coding sequence is TGTGCCAGCAGCGTACAGGGGGGAATCCCCAATCAGCCCCAGCATTTT. Translating it yields CASSVQGGIPNQPQHF.

This clonotype was observed a handful of times. This chain connects TRBV15 to TRBJ2-1; a weak D match, TRBD2 (6 bases). Per germline, CDR1 LNHNV and CDR2 YYDKDF (reference sequence). The CDR3 contains 17 residues. Trimming left V 1 base short and J 0 bases short, with 13 bases between. The CDR3 loop is CATSRGSTGSSYNEQFF. Written as DNA, the CDR3 is TGTGCCACCAGCAGAGGGTCTACCGGGAGCTCCTACAATGAGCAGTTCTTC.

The chain couples TRBV28 to TRBJ1-2, with TRBD1 as a possible D gene (6 bases). This CDR3 contains 13 residues. Trimming stripped 6 bases from V and 3 bases from J, with 11 bases between. Germline V gene data show CDR1 as MDHEN and CDR2 as SYDVKM. The CDR3 DNA sequence: TGTGCCAGCAGGGTCGGACAGTACTATGGCTACACCTTC. It translates to CASRVGQYYGYTF.

This clonotype was picked up a small number of times. The genes are TRBV7-2 and TRBJ2-4; D uncertain. Looked up from germline, CDR1 is SGHTA and CDR2 is FQGNSA. V lost 2 bases and J 0 bases, leaving 11 bases between the germline ends. The CDR3 consists of 16 residues. The CDR3 DNA is TGTGCCAGCAGCTTATGGGTATTGGGAGCCAAAAACATTCAGTACTTC. Translation: CASSLWVLGAKNIQYF. The full variable domain, in which reference TRBV7-2 and TRBJ2-4 provide the parts outside the CDR3, is GAGVSQSPSNKVTEKGKDVELRCDPISGHTALYWYRQSLGQGLEFLIYFQGNSAPDKSGLPSDRFSAERTGGSVSTLTIQRTQQEDSAVYLCASSLWVLGAKNIQYFGAGTRLSVL.

V is TRBV11-2 and J is TRBJ2-3, with no clear D. The V end lost 5 bases, the J end lost 8 bases, and 20 bases lay between the germline ends. The CDR3 sequence is 15 residues long. The germline V gene has CDR1 SGHAT and CDR2 FQNNGV. As DNA, the CDR3 is TGTGCCAGCAGCCCTGTGGACCGTAGTTGGGCTACGCAGTATTTT. It translates to CASSPVDRSWATQYF. Supplemented by reference TRBV11-2 and TRBJ2-3, the full variable domain reads EAGVAQSPRYKIIEKRQSVAFWCNPISGHATLYWYQQILGQGPKLLIQFQNNGVVDDSQLPKDRFSAERLKGVDSTLKIQPAKLEDSAVYLCASSPVDRSWATQYFGPGTRLTVL.

In its sample, this clonotype was seen a few times. V usage is TRBV7-2 and J usage is TRBJ2-2; D not certain. Germline loops: CDR1 SGHTA, CDR2 FQGNSA. The CDR3 loop spans 15 amino acids. Trimming removed 6 bases from V and 6 bases from J, with 17 bases in between. CDR3 residues: CASSLTQKRAGELFF. In nucleotides, the CDR3 is TGTGCCAGCAGTCTAACCCAAAAAAGGGCCGGGGAGCTGTTTTTT.

This clonotype came up a few times. The chain uses TRBV5-6 and TRBJ1-1; D is unclear. CDR3 length: 15 residues. Germline lookup yields CDR1 SGHDT and CDR2 YYEEEE. With 5 bases removed from V and 0 bases from J, the gap between germline ends came to 14 bases. The CDR3, as DNA: TGTGCCAGCAGAAAGAACCTTGCCTTGAACACTGAAGCTTTCTTT. Translation gives CASRKNLALNTEAFF.

This clonotype showed up many times. The chain carries TRBV7-3 and TRBJ2-5; D assignment may be TRBD1 or TRBD2 (6 bases each). V gave up 1 base and J gave up 1 base, with 16 bases separating them. The CDR3 extends over 17 amino acids. Germline loops: CDR1 SGHTA, CDR2 FQGTGA. CDR3 coding DNA: TGTGCCAGCAGCTTAAACGCTGCAGGGGAGGTCCAAGAGACCCAGTACTTC. Its translation is CASSLNAAGEVQETQYF.

This clonotype was picked up a small number of times. The J gene is TRBJ2-7, the V gene TRBV19, with D possibly TRBD2 on 7 matching bases. Germline CDR1 reads LNHDA; CDR2 reads SQIVND (reference sequence). With 3 bases removed from V and 0 bases from J, the gap between germline ends came to 15 bases. This CDR3 region has 16 residues. CDR3 sequence (DNA): TGTGCCAGTAGTATCAGGCGCGGGGGCTACTCCTACGAGCAGTACTTC. Its translation: CASSIRRGGYSYEQYF.

Details on this clonotype: One base away lies a much larger clone, so this may be a sequencing read error. V gene TRBV18 combines with J gene TRBJ1-2; a weak D match, TRBD1 (5 bases). The CDR3 is 13 amino acids. CDR1 is KGHSH, CDR2 LQKENI, per germline. In DNA, the CDR3 is TGTGTCAGCTCAGGGACTGGAATAGAGGGCTACACCTTC. This gives the protein CVSSGTGIEGYTF.

The chain employs TRBV29-1 and TRBJ2-5, with D perhaps given as TRBD1 or TRBD2 (5 bases each). Per the germline V gene, CDR1 is SQVTM and CDR2 is ANQGSEA. The CDR3 is made up of 13 amino acids. Trimming removed 3 bases from V and 1 base from J, with 9 bases in between. CDR3 in amino acids: CSVDTGPQETQYF. Here the CDR3 DNA reads TGCAGCGTTGACACGGGGCCCCAAGAGACCCAGTACTTC. The whole variable domain, remainder taken from reference TRBV29-1 and TRBJ2-5, is SAVISQKPSRDICQRGTSLTIQCQVDSQVTMMFWYRQQPGQSLTLIATANQGSEATYESGFVIDKFPISRPNLTFSTLTVSNMSPEDSSIYLCSVDTGPQETQYFGPGTRLLVL.

This clonotype showed up many times. In DNA form, the CDR3 reads TGTGCCAGCAGCCGCTCGGGGGGGACAGACGACTCAGGTTACTATGGCTACACCTTC. As protein: CASSRSGGTDDSGYYGYTF. The chain combines TRBV5-6 with TRBJ1-2; 7 nucleotides align to TRBD1. CDR1 and CDR2 (germline): SGHDT, YYEEEE. CDR3 length: 19 residues. The junction had 21 bases not matched to a gene; V was cut back by 4 bases and J by 3 bases.

This clonotype was counted only a few times. This chain links TRBV29-1 with TRBJ2-1, with D perhaps matching TRBD1 (5 bases). The V gene's germline CDR1 is SQVTM and CDR2 ANQGSEA. Trimming took off 2 bases at V and 2 bases at J, with 10 bases between the two ends. The CDR3 covers 14 residues. CDR3 coding DNA: TGCAGCGTTGAACTGGACATAGCCTACAATGAGCAGTTCTTC. The encoded protein is CSVELDIAYNEQFF.

The gene calls are TRBV4-1 and TRBJ2-7, with 8 positions matching TRBD2. The ends lost 4 bases at V and 2 bases at J; junction bases unmatched: 1. From germline, CDR1 is MGHRA and CDR2 YSYEKL. This CDR3 is 13 amino acids long. The chain's CDR3 is CASSPREAYEQYF. CDR3 nucleotides: TGCGCCAGCAGCCCGCGGGAGGCCTACGAGCAGTACTTC.

The chain combines TRBV6-5 with TRBJ1-1; D call uncertain. Looked up from germline, CDR1 is MNHEY and CDR2 is SVGAGI. V lost 6 bases and J 0 bases, leaving 8 bases between the germline ends. This CDR3 comprises 13 residues. Here the CDR3 reads CASRATVNTEAFF. The CDR3 nucleotides are TGTGCCAGCAGGGCAACGGTGAACACTGAAGCTTTCTTT.

This clonotype appeared a few times. A much more abundant neighbour one base away suggests this may be a read error. Given the absence of the conserved phenylalanine or tryptophan at the CDR3 end, a read error is likely. J is TRBJ2-6 and V is TRBV28; no reliable D call. Trimming took 4 bases from V and 2 from J, leaving 0 bases between them. This CDR3 spans 12 amino acids. Per the germline V gene, CDR1 is MDHEN and CDR2 is SYDVKM. The CDR3 spells CASSSGANVLTS. DNA for the CDR3: TGTGCCAGCAGTTCTGGGGCCAACGTCCTGACTTCC.

The rearrangement links TRBV25-1 to TRBJ2-5; weak D call: TRBD2 (6 bases). Germline V gene lookup returns CDR1 MGHDK and CDR2 SYGVNS. V was cut by 10 bases and J by 4 bases, with 19 bases left in between. The CDR3 runs 14 residues. The DNA for the CDR3 is TGTGCCACCCGGGGGATGGGTTTTGGAGAGACCCAGTACTTC. It is translated as CATRGMGFGETQYF.

The chain joins TRBV12-3 or TRBV12-4 to TRBJ2-3; TRBD1 matches at 10 bases. V shed 4 bases and J 5 bases; nucleotides not matched to a gene: 6. This CDR3 comprises 15 residues. The chain's CDR3 is CASSSDRTGGDTQYF. The DNA of the CDR3 is TGTGCCAGCAGTTCCGATCGGACAGGGGGAGATACGCAGTATTTT.

V is TRBV28 and J is TRBJ2-1, with 9 bases that match TRBD2. In germline, CDR1 is MDHEN, CDR2 SYDVKM. The trim removed 2 bases at V and 6 bases at J, leaving 14 bases unmatched. This CDR3 comprises 18 residues. The CDR3 coding sequence is TGTGCCAGCAGTTTAAATACGGGAGCGGGACTAGCCCGCAATGAGCAGTTCTTC. Protein sequence: CASSLNTGAGLARNEQFF.

A few counts support this clonotype. CDR3 nucleotides: TGTGCCAGCACCTTAGGGGGGGGAGGGTCACCCCTCCACTTT. Translation: CASTLGGGGSPLHF. The chain links TRBV28 to TRBJ1-6; possibly TRBD1 for D (6 bases). V was trimmed by 7 bases and J by 10 bases, leaving 17 bases between them. CDR1 is MDHEN, CDR2 SYDVKM, per germline. There are 14 residues in the CDR3.